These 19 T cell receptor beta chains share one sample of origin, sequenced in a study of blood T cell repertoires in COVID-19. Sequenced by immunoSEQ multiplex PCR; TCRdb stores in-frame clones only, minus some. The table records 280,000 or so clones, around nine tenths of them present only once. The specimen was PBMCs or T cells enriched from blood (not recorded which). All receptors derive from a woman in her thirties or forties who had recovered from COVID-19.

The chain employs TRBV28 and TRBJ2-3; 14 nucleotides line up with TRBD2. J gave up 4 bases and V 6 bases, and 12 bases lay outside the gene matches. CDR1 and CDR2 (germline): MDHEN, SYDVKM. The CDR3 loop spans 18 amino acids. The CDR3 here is CASRPALGTSGSPDTQYF. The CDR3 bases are TGTGCCAGCAGACCGGCCCTGGGGACTAGCGGGAGCCCAGATACGCAGTATTTT.

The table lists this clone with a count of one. The CDR3 here is CASSLAGGTGGNTQYF. The CDR3 coding sequence is TGTGCCAGCAGCTTGGCCGGCGGGACAGGGGGCAATACGCAGTATTTT. The V gene is TRBV5-5, the J gene TRBJ2-3, with 12 bases that match TRBD1. Germline assignment: CDR1 SGHKS and CDR2 YYEKEE (reference sequence). The CDR3 spans 16 residues. Trimming took 0 bases from V and 7 from J; bases not matched to a gene: 6.

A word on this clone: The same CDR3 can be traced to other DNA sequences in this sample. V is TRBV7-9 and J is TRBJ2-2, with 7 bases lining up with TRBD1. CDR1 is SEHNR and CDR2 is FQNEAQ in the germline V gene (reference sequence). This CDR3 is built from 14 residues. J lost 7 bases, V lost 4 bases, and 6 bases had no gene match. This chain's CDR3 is CASSSTGSSGELFF. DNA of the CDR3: TGTGCCAGCAGCTCGACAGGGAGTAGCGGGGAGCTGTTTTTT.

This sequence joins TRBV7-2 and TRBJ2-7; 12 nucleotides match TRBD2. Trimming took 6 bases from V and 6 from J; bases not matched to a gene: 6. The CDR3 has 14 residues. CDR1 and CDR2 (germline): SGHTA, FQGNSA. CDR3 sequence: CASSRTSGTFEQYF. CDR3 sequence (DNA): TGTGCCAGCAGTCGGACTAGCGGGACGTTCGAGCAGTACTTC.

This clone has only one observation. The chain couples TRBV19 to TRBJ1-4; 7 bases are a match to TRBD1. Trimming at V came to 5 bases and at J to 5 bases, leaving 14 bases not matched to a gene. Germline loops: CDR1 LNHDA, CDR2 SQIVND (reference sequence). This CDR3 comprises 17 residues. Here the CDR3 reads CASSPNRLQTGNEKLFF. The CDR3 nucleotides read TGTGCCAGTAGTCCCAACCGCCTGCAGACAGGGAATGAAAAACTGTTTTTT.

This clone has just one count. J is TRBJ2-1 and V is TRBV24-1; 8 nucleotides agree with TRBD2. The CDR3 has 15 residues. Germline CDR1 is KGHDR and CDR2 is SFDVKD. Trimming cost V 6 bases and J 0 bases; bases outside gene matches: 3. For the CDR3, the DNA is TGTGCCACCAGTAGCGGGAGCCCCTCCTACAATGAGCAGTTCTTC. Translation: CATSSGSPSYNEQFF.

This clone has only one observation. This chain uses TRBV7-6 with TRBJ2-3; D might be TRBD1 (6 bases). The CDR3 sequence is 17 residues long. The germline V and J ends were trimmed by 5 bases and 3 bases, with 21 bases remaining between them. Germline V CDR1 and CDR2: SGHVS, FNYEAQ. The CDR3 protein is CASSTSGQTGATDTQYF. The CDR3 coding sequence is TGTGCCAGCAGCACCAGCGGACAGACTGGGGCGACAGATACGCAGTATTTT.

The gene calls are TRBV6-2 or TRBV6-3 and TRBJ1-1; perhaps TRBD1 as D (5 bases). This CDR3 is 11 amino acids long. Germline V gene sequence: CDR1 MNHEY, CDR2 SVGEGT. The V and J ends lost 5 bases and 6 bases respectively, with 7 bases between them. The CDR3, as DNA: TGTGCCAGCAGTCAGGGTCCTGAAGCTTTCTTT. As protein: CASSQGPEAFF.

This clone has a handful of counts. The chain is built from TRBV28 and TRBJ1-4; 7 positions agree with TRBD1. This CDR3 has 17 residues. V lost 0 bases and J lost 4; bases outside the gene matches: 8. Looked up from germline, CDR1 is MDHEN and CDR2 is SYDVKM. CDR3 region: CASSLWGRGSGNEKLFF. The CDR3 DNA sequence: TGTGCCAGCAGTTTATGGGGCAGGGGGTCGGGTAATGAAAAACTGTTTTTT. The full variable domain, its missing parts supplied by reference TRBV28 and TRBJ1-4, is DVKVTQSSRYLVKRTGEKVFLECVQDMDHENMFWYRQDPGLGLRLIYFSYDVKMKEKGDIPEGYSVSREKKERFSLILESASTNQTSMYLCASSLWGRGSGNEKLFFGSGTQLSVL.

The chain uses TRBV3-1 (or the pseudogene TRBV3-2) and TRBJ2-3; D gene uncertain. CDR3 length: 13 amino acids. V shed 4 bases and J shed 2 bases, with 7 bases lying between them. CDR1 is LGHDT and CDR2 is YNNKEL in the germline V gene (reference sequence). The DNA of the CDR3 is TGTGCCAGCAGCCTCCTAATCACAGATACGCAGTATTTT. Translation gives CASSLLITDTQYF.

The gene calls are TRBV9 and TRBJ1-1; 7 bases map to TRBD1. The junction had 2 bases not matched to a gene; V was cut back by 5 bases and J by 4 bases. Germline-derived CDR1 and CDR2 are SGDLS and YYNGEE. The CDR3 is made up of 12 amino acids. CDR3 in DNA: TGTGCCAGCAGTGCAGGGGGCACTGAAGCTTTCTTT. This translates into CASSAGGTEAFF. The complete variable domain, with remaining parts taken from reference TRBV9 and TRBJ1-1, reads DSGVTQTPKHLITATGQRVTLRCSPRSGDLSVYWYQQSLDQGLQFLIQYYNGEERAKGNILERFSAQQFPDLHSELNLSSLELGDSALYFCASSAGGTEAFFGQGTRLTVV.

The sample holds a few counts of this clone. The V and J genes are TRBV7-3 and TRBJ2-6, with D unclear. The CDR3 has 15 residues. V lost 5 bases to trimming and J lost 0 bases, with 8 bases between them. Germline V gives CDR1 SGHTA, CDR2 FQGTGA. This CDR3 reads CASSTGNSGANVLTF. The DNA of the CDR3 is TGTGCCAGCAGCACTGGTAACTCTGGGGCCAACGTCCTGACTTTC.

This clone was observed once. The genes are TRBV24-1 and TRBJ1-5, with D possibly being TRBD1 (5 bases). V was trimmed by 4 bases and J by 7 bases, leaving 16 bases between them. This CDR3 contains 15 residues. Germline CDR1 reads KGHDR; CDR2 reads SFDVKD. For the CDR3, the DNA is TGTGCCACCAGTGACCCAAGGTCAGGGTTCCAGCCCCAGCATTTT. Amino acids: CATSDPRSGFQPQHF.

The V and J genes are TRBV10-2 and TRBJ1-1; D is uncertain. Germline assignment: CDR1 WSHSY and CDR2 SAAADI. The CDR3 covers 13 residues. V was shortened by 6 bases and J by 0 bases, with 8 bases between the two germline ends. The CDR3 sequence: CASSLQMNTEAFF. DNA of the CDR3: TGCGCCAGCAGCTTACAGATGAACACTGAAGCTTTCTTT.

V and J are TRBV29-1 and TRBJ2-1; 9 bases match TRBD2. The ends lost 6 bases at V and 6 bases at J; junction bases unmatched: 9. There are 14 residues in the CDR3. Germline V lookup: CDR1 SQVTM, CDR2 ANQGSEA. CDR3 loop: CSVDSGSGPNEQFF. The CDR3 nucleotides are TGCAGCGTCGATAGCGGGAGCGGTCCCAATGAGCAGTTCTTC.

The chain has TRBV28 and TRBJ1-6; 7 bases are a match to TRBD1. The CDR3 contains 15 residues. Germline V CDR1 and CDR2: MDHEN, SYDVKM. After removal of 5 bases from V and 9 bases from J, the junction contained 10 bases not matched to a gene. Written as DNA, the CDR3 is TGTGCCAGCAGTAAAGCCGGGACAGAGGGTTCACCCCTCCACTTT. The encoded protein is CASSKAGTEGSPLHF. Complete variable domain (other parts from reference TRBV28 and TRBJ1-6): DVKVTQSSRYLVKRTGEKVFLECVQDMDHENMFWYRQDPGLGLRLIYFSYDVKMKEKGDIPEGYSVSREKKERFSLILESASTNQTSMYLCASSKAGTEGSPLHFGNGTRLTVT.

CDR3 loop: CASSMGGRGNQPQHF. The CDR3 DNA is TGTGCCAGCAGCATGGGGGGGCGCGGGAATCAGCCCCAGCATTTT. The chain joins TRBV7-2 to TRBJ1-5, with D maybe TRBD1 (6 bases). V was shortened by 5 bases and J by 4 bases, with 15 bases between the two germline ends. The CDR3 has 15 residues. CDR1 is SGHTA and CDR2 is FQGNSA in the germline V gene.

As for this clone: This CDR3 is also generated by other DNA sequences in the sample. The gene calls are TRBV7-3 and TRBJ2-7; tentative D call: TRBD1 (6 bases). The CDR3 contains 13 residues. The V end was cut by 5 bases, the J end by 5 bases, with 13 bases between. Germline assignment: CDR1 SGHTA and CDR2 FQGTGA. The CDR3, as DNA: TGTGCCAGCAGCCCCCGCAGGGGCGACGAGCAGTACTTC. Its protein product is CASSPRRGDEQYF.

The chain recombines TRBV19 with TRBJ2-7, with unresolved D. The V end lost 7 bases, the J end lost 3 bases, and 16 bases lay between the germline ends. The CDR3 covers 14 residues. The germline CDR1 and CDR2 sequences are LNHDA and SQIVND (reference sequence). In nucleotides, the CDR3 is TGTGCCAGTACCCTCTGGGCTTCCCACTACGAGCAGTACTTC. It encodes CASTLWASHYEQYF.